The present T cell receptor (beta chain) was sequenced within a study of human T cells and chemical hapten exposure. Time point specified: patch test 1, 2 weeks after DPC sensitization. This sample's treatment: therapeutic diphenylcyclopropenone sensitization with weekly scalp DPC. MiXCR, applied by TCRdb to the RACE reads, yields one record per CDR3 protein. The table has tens of thousands of distinct CDR3 sequences, 7.5% to 10% seen once; the top ten hold 3% to 4%. V was pared by 5 bases and J by 0 bases, with 22 bases between. CDR1 and CDR2 (germline): SGHAT, FQNNGV. The CDR3 extends over 18 amino acids. This clonotype has at least ten counts. Its target is not known. Overall study results and limits: TCRs at high frequency, those above 1 in 1000, did not change with DPC sensitization.

The sequencing here drew on whole blood, taken in connection with sensitization to the hapten diphenylcyclopropenone (DPC). This sequence originates from a woman between 35 and 50 years old with alopecia areata. Some clones in this sample may be carry-over from other donors' samples. The chain joins TRBV11-2 to TRBJ1-2; perhaps TRBD1 as D (6 bases). The chain's CDR3 is CASSPPWPDSASNYGYTF. The CDR3 DNA reads TGTGCCAGCAGCCCTCCCTGGCCGGACAGCGCTTCTAACTATGGCTACACCTTC.